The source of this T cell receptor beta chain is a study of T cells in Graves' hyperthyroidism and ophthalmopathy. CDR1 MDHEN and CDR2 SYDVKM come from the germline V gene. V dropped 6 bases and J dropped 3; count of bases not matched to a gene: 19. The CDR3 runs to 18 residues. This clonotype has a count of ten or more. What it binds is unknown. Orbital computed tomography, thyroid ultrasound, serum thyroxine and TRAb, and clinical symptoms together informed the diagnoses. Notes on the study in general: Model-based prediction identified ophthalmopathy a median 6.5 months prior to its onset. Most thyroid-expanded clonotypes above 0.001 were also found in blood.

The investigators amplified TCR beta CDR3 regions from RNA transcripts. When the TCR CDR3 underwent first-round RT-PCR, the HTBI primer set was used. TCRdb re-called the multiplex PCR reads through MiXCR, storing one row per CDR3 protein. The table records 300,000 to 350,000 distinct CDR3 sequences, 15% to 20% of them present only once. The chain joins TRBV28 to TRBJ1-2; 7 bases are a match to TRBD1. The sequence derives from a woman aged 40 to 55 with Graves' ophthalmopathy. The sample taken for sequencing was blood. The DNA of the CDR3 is TGTGCCAGCAGGGACAGGACCGGAACCCTGAAGATGGACTATGGCTACACCTTC. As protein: CASRDRTGTLKMDYGYTF.